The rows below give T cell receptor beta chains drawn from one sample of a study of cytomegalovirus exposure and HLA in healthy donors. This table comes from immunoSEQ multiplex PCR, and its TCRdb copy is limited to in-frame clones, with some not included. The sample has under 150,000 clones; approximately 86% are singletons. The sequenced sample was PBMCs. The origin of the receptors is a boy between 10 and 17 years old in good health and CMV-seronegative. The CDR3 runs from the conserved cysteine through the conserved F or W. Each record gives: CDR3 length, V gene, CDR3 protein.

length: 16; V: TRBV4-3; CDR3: CASSQESQRDSYEQYF
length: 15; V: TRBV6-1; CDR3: CASSLEAGPHYGYTF
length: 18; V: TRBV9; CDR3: CASSVGGPRTVGGETQYF
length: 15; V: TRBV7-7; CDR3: CASSFLDGGRETQYF
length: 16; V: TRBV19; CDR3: CASSRFGLAAPYEQYF
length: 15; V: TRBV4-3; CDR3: CASSQDRRGHQPQHF
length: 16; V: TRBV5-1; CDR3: CASSQRGQGYQETQYF
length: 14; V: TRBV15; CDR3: CATRPASGTYEQYF
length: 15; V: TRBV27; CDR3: CASSRREPKYNEQFF
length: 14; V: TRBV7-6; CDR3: CASSLTRGLDTQYF
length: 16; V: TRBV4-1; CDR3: CASSQDPGVYYNEQFF
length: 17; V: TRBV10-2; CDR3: CASSYGPGGGGTDTQYF
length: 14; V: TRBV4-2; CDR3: CASSPTDIVEKLFF
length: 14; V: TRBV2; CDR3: CASSSDWGNEKLFF
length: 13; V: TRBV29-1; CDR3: CSADRGSSSEQYF
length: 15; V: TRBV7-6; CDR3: CASSNPTSGSNTQYF